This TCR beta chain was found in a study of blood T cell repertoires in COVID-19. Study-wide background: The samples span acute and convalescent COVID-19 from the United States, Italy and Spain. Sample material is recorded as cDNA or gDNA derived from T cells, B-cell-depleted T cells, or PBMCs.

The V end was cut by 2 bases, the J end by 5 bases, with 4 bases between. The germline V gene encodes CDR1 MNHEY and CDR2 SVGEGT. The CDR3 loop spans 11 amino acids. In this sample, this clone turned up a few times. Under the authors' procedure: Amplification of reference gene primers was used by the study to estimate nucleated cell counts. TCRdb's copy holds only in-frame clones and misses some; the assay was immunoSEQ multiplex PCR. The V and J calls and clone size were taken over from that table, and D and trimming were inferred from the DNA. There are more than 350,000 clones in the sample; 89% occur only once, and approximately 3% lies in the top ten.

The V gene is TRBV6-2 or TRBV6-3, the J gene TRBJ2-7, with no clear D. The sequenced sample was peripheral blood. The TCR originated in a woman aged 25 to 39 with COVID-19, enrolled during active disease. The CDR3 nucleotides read TGTGCCAGCAGTTACCCTGACGAGCAGTACTTC. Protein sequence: CASSYPDEQYF.